This T cell receptor beta chain was profiled in a study of blood T cell repertoires in COVID-19. At the level of the study: Nucleic acid was either cDNA or gDNA, and it came from T cells, B-cell-depleted T cells, or PBMCs.

Data came from immunoSEQ multiplex PCR; TCRdb stores just in-frame clones and leaves some out. The top ten hold around 8.9% of the sample, which has 300,000 to 400,000 clones, approximately 86% seen once. Trimming removed 4 bases from V and 9 bases from J, with 16 bases in between. This CDR3 spans 14 amino acids. Germline V gives CDR1 KGHSH, CDR2 LQKENI. The specimen sequenced was peripheral blood. The chain combines TRBV18 with TRBJ2-1; tentative D call: TRBD2 (7 bases). The source is a man aged 30 to 39 with COVID-19, enrolled during active disease. The CDR3 spells CASSLEGGRREQFF. The DNA for the CDR3 is TGTGCCAGCTCACTCGAGGGGGGGCGGCGTGAGCAGTTCTTC. Drawing the rest from reference TRBV18 and TRBJ2-1, the complete variable domain is NAGVMQNPRHLVRRRGQEARLRCSPMKGHSHVYWYRQLPEEGLKFMVYLQKENIIDESGMPKERFSAEFPKEGPSILRIQQVVRGDSAAYFCASSLEGGRREQFFGPGTRLTVL.